These 8 T cell receptor beta chains were all obtained from the same sample, sequenced in a study of cytomegalovirus exposure and HLA in healthy donors. Primers for the PCR totalled 60 Vbeta and 13 Jbeta. The data were produced by immunoSEQ multiplex PCR, yet TCRdb's version contains in-frame clones alone and is incomplete. The sample totals about 120,000 clones. The sample taken for sequencing was PBMCs. Receptor source: a woman in her thirties or forties in good health and CMV-seropositive.

The gene calls are TRBV11-2 and TRBJ2-5, with 12 bases identical to TRBD1. Germline trimming cut 0 bases from V and 5 bases from J; bases unmatched to any gene: 4. This CDR3 has 16 residues. Germline V gene lookup returns CDR1 SGHAT and CDR2 FQNNGV. Here the CDR3 DNA reads TGTGCCAGCAGCTTAGACATCGGGACAGGGGGCGAGACCCAGTACTTC. This translates into CASSLDIGTGGETQYF.

This chain uses TRBV28 with TRBJ2-2; D gene uncertain. The CDR3 totals 13 residues. From germline, CDR1 is MDHEN and CDR2 SYDVKM. V was pared by 2 bases and J by 8 bases, with 9 bases between. The CDR3 DNA reads TGTGCCAGCAGTTTAATCGGTGTAGGGGAGCTGTTTTTT. Encoded protein: CASSLIGVGELFF.

The chain links TRBV6-5 to TRBJ2-1; possible D gene TRBD1, 6 bases. The V and J ends lost 6 bases and 0 bases respectively, with 12 bases between them. The CDR3 runs to 15 residues. CDR1 and CDR2 (germline): MNHEY, SVGAGI. The CDR3, as DNA: TGTGCCAGCAGAACTCCGGGACACTCCTACAATGAGCAGTTCTTC. Its protein is CASRTPGHSYNEQFF.

The chain combines TRBV5-6 with TRBJ2-7; D is perhaps TRBD2 (5 bases). The V end was cut by 0 bases, the J end by 4 bases, with 11 bases between. The CDR3 runs to 14 residues. The germline gives CDR1 SGHDT, CDR2 YYEEEE. Written as DNA, the CDR3 is TGTGCCAGCAGCTTGGTGGAGGTTTCGTACGAGCAGTACTTC. It is translated as CASSLVEVSYEQYF.

The genes are TRBV19 and TRBJ2-1, with 7 positions matching TRBD2. The CDR3 covers 17 residues. Germline assignment: CDR1 LNHDA and CDR2 SQIVND (reference sequence). J was trimmed by 0 bases and V by 5 bases; bases with no gene match: 10. The CDR3 bases are TGTGCCAGTAGTCTAGGGCGAGCGGGGACCTCCTACAATGAGCAGTTCTTC. This sequence encodes CASSLGRAGTSYNEQFF.

This chain links TRBV7-3 with TRBJ2-1, with D unclear. The CDR3 is made up of 15 amino acids. Germline assignment: CDR1 SGHTA and CDR2 FQGTGA. Between the trimmed V and J ends, which lost 5 bases and 0 bases, there was a span of 11 bases. CDR3 in DNA: TGTGCCAGCAGCCCCCGATCAGGCTCCTACAATGAGCAGTTCTTC. Its translation: CASSPRSGSYNEQFF.

The chain uses TRBV27 and TRBJ2-1, with TRBD2 matching 8 bases. Looked up from germline, CDR1 is MNHEY and CDR2 is SMNVEV (reference sequence). The CDR3 consists of 15 residues. The V gene end was trimmed by 2 bases and the J gene end by 0 bases; junction bases not matched to a gene: 0. The CDR3 nucleotides are TGTGCCAGCAGTTTAGGGACTAGCTCCTACAATGAGCAGTTCTTC. It specifies CASSLGTSSYNEQFF.

The chain joins TRBV7-9 to TRBJ2-5; D ambiguous. The DNA end favors TRBJ2-7, so the J call may be wrong. Per the germline V gene, CDR1 is SEHNR and CDR2 is FQNEAQ (reference sequence). CDR3 length equals 13 residues. Here the CDR3 reads CASSSRMLYEQYF. The CDR3 nucleotides are TGTGCCAGCAGCTCCCGCATGCTTTACGAGCAGTACTTC.